Following are 20 T cell receptor beta chains from one sample sequenced in a study of cytomegalovirus exposure and HLA in healthy donors (dated by TCRdb to between 2016 and 2019). Libraries were built with the immunoSEQ multiplex PCR assay. For the multiplex PCR, a mixture combining 60 forward primers for TCR Vbeta segments and 13 reverse primers for TCR Jbeta segments was used. TCRdb mirrors the immuneACCESS table, restricted to in-frame sequences. Some clones are absent from its copies; in checked studies, under half trace to an unresolved V gene, and the reason for the others is unknown. Present in this sample are approximately 160,000 clones, 80% of which were seen just once. Jointly, the top ten make up around 4.3% of the sample. What was sequenced was PBMCs. The receptors come from a woman aged 45 to 65 in good health and CMV-seropositive.

The sample holds a few counts of this clone. The rearrangement links TRBV9 to TRBJ2-1, with 9 bases identical to TRBD2. V lost 4 bases to trimming and J lost 7 bases; unmatched junction nucleotides: 12. Germline V lookup: CDR1 SGDLS, CDR2 YYNGEE. The CDR3 is 16 amino acids. The CDR3 is CASSYGSGRFRNEQFF. CDR3 nucleotide sequence: TGTGCCAGCAGCTACGGAAGCGGGAGGTTCCGGAATGAGCAGTTCTTC.

In this sample, this clone turned up a few times. V is TRBV4-2 and J is TRBJ2-1, with D possibly being TRBD2 (5 bases). The germline V and J ends were trimmed by 2 bases and 7 bases, with 6 bases remaining between them. The CDR3 runs to 12 residues. The germline gives CDR1 LGHNA, CDR2 YNFKEQ. CDR3 region: CASSQPGNEQFF. Here the CDR3 DNA reads TGTGCCAGCAGCCAACCGGGGAATGAGCAGTTCTTC.

The V gene is TRBV7-3, the J gene TRBJ2-1; 9 bases map to TRBD2. V shed 4 bases, J shed 7 bases, and the junction held 8 bases outside the gene matches. Germline CDR1 reads SGHTA; CDR2 reads FQGTGA. The CDR3 is 15 amino acids. CDR3 in DNA: TGTGCCAGCAGCTCAGGGGTAGCGGGAGTGAATGAGCAGTTCTTC. Translating gives CASSSGVAGVNEQFF.

The chain recombines TRBV6-5 with TRBJ2-7; 9 nucleotides agree with TRBD1. Germline lookup yields CDR1 MNHEY and CDR2 SVGAGI. The V gene end was trimmed by 0 bases and the J gene end by 2 bases; junction bases not matched to a gene: 5. The CDR3 runs 16 residues. The CDR3 loop is CASSYSGQGIAYEQYF. CDR3 nucleotides: TGTGCCAGCAGTTACTCGGGACAGGGAATTGCCTACGAGCAGTACTTC.

The chain uses TRBV27 and TRBJ1-5; D remains unclear. Germline-derived CDR1 and CDR2 are MNHEY and SMNVEV (reference sequence). V was clipped by 5 bases and J by 7 bases, with 9 bases between them. CDR3 length: 12 residues. The CDR3 region is CASSPPGQPQHF. The CDR3 DNA reads as TGTGCCAGCAGTCCCCCGGGGCAGCCCCAGCATTTT.

The gene calls are TRBV5-6 and TRBJ2-3; D unclear. Germline lookup yields CDR1 SGHDT and CDR2 YYEEEE. The CDR3 length is 13 residues. The V end lost 1 base, the J end lost 4 bases, and 7 bases lay between the germline ends. In DNA form, the CDR3 reads TGTGCCAGCAGCTTGCTTTTGTCAGATACGCAGTATTTT. It yields the protein CASSLLLSDTQYF.

V gene TRBV4-1 combines with J gene TRBJ2-3; TRBD2 matches at 9 bases. The germline gives CDR1 MGHRA, CDR2 YSYEKL. The CDR3 extends over 20 amino acids. The V gene end was trimmed by 3 bases and the J gene end by 4 bases; junction bases not matched to a gene: 20. In nucleotides, the CDR3 is TGCGCCAGCAGCCAGTCCCTACGGTTAGCGGGGGATTCAGGTCCAGATACGCAGTATTTT. Residues: CASSQSLRLAGDSGPDTQYF.

The rearrangement links TRBV7-9 to TRBJ1-4; TRBD1 matches at 8 bases. The CDR3 is 14 residues long. From germline, CDR1 is SEHNR and CDR2 FQNEAQ (reference sequence). V gave up 5 bases and J gave up 3 bases; unmatched junction bases: 2. The CDR3 here is CASSRTGSNEKLFF. As DNA, the CDR3 is TGTGCCAGCAGCCGGACAGGGTCTAATGAAAAACTGTTTTTT.

The chain has TRBV5-6 and TRBJ2-7; tentatively, D is TRBD2 (6 bases). Per germline, CDR1 SGHDT and CDR2 YYEEEE. This CDR3 contains 14 residues. With 4 bases removed from V and 1 base from J, the gap between germline ends came to 12 bases. The CDR3 loop is CASSRRLGSYEQYF. The DNA for the CDR3 is TGTGCCAGCAGCCGCAGACTAGGTTCCTACGAGCAGTACTTC.

The chain links TRBV5-6 to TRBJ2-3; 9 positions match TRBD1. Germline V gene data show CDR1 as SGHDT and CDR2 as YYEEEE. The CDR3 runs 15 residues. Unmatched junction bases numbered 6, after V lost 4 bases and J lost 3 bases. The CDR3 DNA reads as TGTGCCAGCAGCGCCATGGGACAGGGTACAGATACGCAGTATTTT. Its translation is CASSAMGQGTDTQYF.

As to this clone: At the DNA level, this CDR3 is encoded by other sequences in the same sample as well. The J gene is TRBJ2-5, the V gene TRBV2, with 10 bases lining up with TRBD2. This CDR3 region has 16 residues. Germline values: CDR1 SNHLY, CDR2 FYNNEI. Trimming at V came to 4 bases and at J to 5 bases, leaving 10 bases not matched to a gene. CDR3 loop: CASSAGLAGVGETQYF. CDR3 bases: TGTGCCAGCAGTGCGGGGCTAGCGGGAGTGGGTGAGACCCAGTACTTC.

The chain couples TRBV4-2 to TRBJ1-2; 7 bases are a match to TRBD1. This CDR3 spans 14 amino acids. Germline V gives CDR1 LGHNA, CDR2 YNFKEQ. J was trimmed by 6 bases and V by 1 base; bases with no gene match: 5. The CDR3 sequence is CASSQAGTANGYTF. The CDR3 nucleotides are TGTGCCAGCAGCCAAGCGGGGACAGCGAATGGCTACACCTTC.

V gene TRBV18 combines with J gene TRBJ2-7; possibly TRBD1 for D (6 bases). The CDR3 is made up of 16 amino acids. The ends were cut back, 3 bases at V and 4 bases at J, with 19 bases in the middle. The germline V gene has CDR1 KGHSH and CDR2 LQKENI. The chain's CDR3 is CASSPPGQGNAYEQYF. As DNA, the CDR3 is TGTGCCAGCTCACCGCCCGGGCAGGGGAACGCTTACGAGCAGTACTTC.

This rearrangement joins TRBV11-2 to TRBJ1-4, with D unclear. Germline CDR1 SGHAT, CDR2 FQNNGV. V was pared by 6 bases and J by 10 bases, with 12 bases between. This CDR3 has 12 amino acids. The DNA of the CDR3 is TGTGCCAGCAGTTTCGGACGGGGAAAACTGTTTTTT. It specifies CASSFGRGKLFF.

This chain links TRBV5-1 with TRBJ1-2; D is perhaps TRBD1 (6 bases). Germline lookup yields CDR1 SGHRS and CDR2 YFSETQ. V was cut by 3 bases and J by 3 bases, with 18 bases left in between. The CDR3 extends over 16 amino acids. CDR3 nucleotides: TGCGCCAGCAGCTCACAGGGAATTGGCTTAGACTATGGCTACACCTTC. Translating it yields CASSSQGIGLDYGYTF.

This chain links TRBV6-6 with TRBJ2-2; D is possibly TRBD1 (6 bases). CDR3 length equals 15 residues. Germline CDR1 reads MNHNY; CDR2 reads SVGAGI (reference sequence). Trimming pared 6 bases from V and 2 bases from J, leaving 13 bases between. The CDR3 here is CASSGHRANTGELFF. CDR3 in DNA: TGTGCCAGCAGCGGACACAGGGCAAACACCGGGGAGCTGTTTTTT.

The chain carries TRBV11-3 and TRBJ2-3; TRBD2 matches at 9 bases. Trimming cost V 1 base and J 4 bases; bases outside gene matches: 6. Germline CDR1 reads SGHNT; CDR2 reads YENEEA. The CDR3 consists of 16 residues. CDR3 sequence (DNA): TGTGCCAGCAGCTTAGGTCCAGCGGGGGGCGCAGATACGCAGTATTTT. Its protein product is CASSLGPAGGADTQYF.

The chain couples TRBV30 to TRBJ2-3; 7 bases fit TRBD1. The CDR3 runs 15 residues. The germline V gene encodes CDR1 GTSNPN and CDR2 SVGIG (reference sequence). The trim removed 3 bases at V and 2 bases at J, leaving 8 bases unmatched. The CDR3 region is CAWSRDRLSTDTQYF. The CDR3 coding sequence is TGTGCCTGGAGCCGGGACAGACTTTCCACAGATACGCAGTATTTT.

Concerning this clone: Different DNA sequences within this sample yield the same CDR3. The gene calls are TRBV4-1 and TRBJ1-3; no definite D call. CDR1 is MGHRA and CDR2 is YSYEKL in the germline V gene. Deletions cut 1 base from V and 0 bases from J, with 7 bases between. The CDR3 extends over 15 amino acids. This CDR3 is CASSQAGSSGNTIYF. The CDR3 coding sequence is TGCGCCAGCAGCCAAGCAGGTTCCTCTGGAAACACCATATATTTT.

The rearrangement uses TRBV18 and TRBJ2-5; D remains ambiguous. CDR1 is KGHSH and CDR2 is LQKENI in the germline V gene. V gave up 6 bases and J gave up 4 bases, with 12 bases separating them. The CDR3 totals 13 residues. The CDR3 sequence is CASSGSPRETQYF. The CDR3 DNA reads as TGTGCCAGCTCCGGGTCTCCCAGAGAGACCCAGTACTTC. Filled out from reference TRBV18 and TRBJ2-5, the complete variable domain reads NAGVMQNPRHLVRRRGQEARLRCSPMKGHSHVYWYRQLPEEGLKFMVYLQKENIIDESGMPKERFSAEFPKEGPSILRIQQVVRGDSAAYFCASSGSPRETQYFGPGTRLLVL.